A selection of T cell receptor beta chains follows, all from one sample in a study of shared clonotypes between healthy human individuals. Assay: immunoSEQ multiplex PCR; the TCRdb copy retains only in-frame clones and omits some. The data hold about 680,000 clones, with around 90% observed a single time. The sequencing sample was made of naive CD8+ T cells sorted from blood. All receptors derive from a man aged 25-40 years in good health. Each CDR3 is given with its conserved first and last residue. D genes are given only for firm matches. Clone sizes are given selectively: once, few, many, or a class where the clone is expanded.

V	J	size	D	length	DNA	CDR3
TRBV19	TRBJ2-7	.	TRBD2	15	TGTGCCAGTAGTATGTTTAGCGGGAGTTCCTACGAGCAGTACTTC	CASSMFSGSSYEQYF
TRBV6-5	TRBJ2-1	.	TRBD2	16	TGTGCCAGCAGTTACATCCGGGGGGACTCCTACAATGAGCAGTTCTTC	CASSYIRGDSYNEQFF
TRBV27	TRBJ1-2	few	.	15	TGTGCCAGCAGTTTGTTCGCAGGAAGCTCCTATGGCTACACCTTC	CASSLFAGSSYGYTF
TRBV29-1	TRBJ2-3	once	.	13	TGCAGCGTGGTTGCTGTTGGCACAGATACGCAGTATTTT	CSVVAVGTDTQYF
TRBV29-1	TRBJ2-1	.	.	11	TGCAGCGCCCCTGGGGGGCGGGAGCAGTTCTTC	CSAPGGREQFF
TRBV27	TRBJ2-3	once	TRBD2	15	TGTGCCAGCAGCCGCGGACTAGCGGGAGCAGATACGCAGTATTTT	CASSRGLAGADTQYF
TRBV29-1	TRBJ2-1	once	.	10	TGCAGCGTTGCCTACAATGAGCAGTTCTTC	CSVAYNEQFF
TRBV11-2	TRBJ2-7	.	TRBD2	15	TGTGCCAGCAGCTTTTTGGCGGGAGGGCACGACGAGCAGTACTTC	CASSFLAGGHDEQYF
TRBV27	TRBJ2-1	.	.	16	TGTGCCAGCAGTTTATCCGCCAGCGGAACCTACAATGAGCAGTTCTTC	CASSLSASGTYNEQFF
TRBV5-1	TRBJ2-2	.	TRBD1	17	TGCGCCACCTCAGCTTGGGGGACAGAGATGAACACCGGGGAGCTGTTTTTT	CATSAWGTEMNTGELFF
TRBV7-9	TRBJ2-1	.	TRBD1	16	TGTGCCAGCAGCGATGGCCAGGGGGCACCCTACAATGAGCAGTTCTTC	CASSDGQGAPYNEQFF
TRBV28	TRBJ1-2	.	TRBD1	18	TGTGCCAGCAGTTTCCCTTTCCGGACAGGGTTGTTTGGCTATGGCTACACCTTC	CASSFPFRTGLFGYGYTF
TRBV29-1	TRBJ2-7	.	.	15	TGCAGCGTTGAAGATGTAGGAGGACAGACCTACGAGCAGTACTTC	CSVEDVGGQTYEQYF
TRBV27	TRBJ1-1	.	.	13	TGTGCCAGCAGTCCCGGCCCGGTCAGAGAAGCTTTCTTT	CASSPGPVREAFF
TRBV10-2	TRBJ2-2	.	.	13	TGCGCCAGCAGATCTAGTCGTGCCGGGGAGCTGTTTTTT	CASRSSRAGELFF
TRBV5-1	TRBJ2-3	.	.	13	TGCGCCAGCAGCTTGGGATGGGGAGATACGCAGTATTTT	CASSLGWGDTQYF
TRBV14	TRBJ1-2	.	.	11	TGTGCCAGCAGCCAAGAATATGGCTACACCTTC	CASSQEYGYTF
TRBV19	TRBJ2-6	.	TRBD2	21	TGTGCCAGTACGGCTGGGCTAGCGGGAGGCCTAGCTATTGCTGGGGCCAACGTCCTGACTTTC	CASTAGLAGGLAIAGANVLTF
TRBV28	TRBJ1-3	.	.	16	TGTGCCAGCAGTTTATTGAACAGTTTATCTGGAAACACCATATATTTT	CASSLLNSLSGNTIYF
TRBV7-9	TRBJ2-7	few	.	13	TGTGCCAGCAGCTACGGGACAACCTACGAGCAGTACTTC	CASSYGTTYEQYF
TRBV27	TRBJ2-7	.	TRBD2	15	TGTGCCAGCAGAATCGCTGGGGGACTACTCTACGAGCAGTACTTC	CASRIAGGLLYEQYF
TRBV15	TRBJ2-2	.	.	13	TGTGCCACCAGCTTTAAAGGGTCCGGGGAGCTGTTTTTT	CATSFKGSGELFF
TRBV15	TRBJ2-1	.	.	13	TGTGCCACCAGCAGGCCGGGGCCGGATGAGCAGTTCTTC	CATSRPGPDEQFF
TRBV4-1	TRBJ2-3	.	.	16	TGCGCCAGCAGCCGATACCTTGGGGTGGCGCAAGATACGCAGTATTTT	CASSRYLGVAQDTQYF
TRBV19	TRBJ2-5	.	.	15	TGTGCCAGTAGTATACGGCGTCGCCCCGGAGAGACCCAGTACTTC	CASSIRRRPGETQYF
TRBV7-8	TRBJ2-5	.	TRBD2	16	TGTGCCAGCAGCCGTCGGATAGCGGGGTACCAAGAGACCCAGTACTTC	CASSRRIAGYQETQYF
TRBV7-8	TRBJ1-3	.	TRBD1	18	TGTGCCAGCAGCTTAGAGGGACAGAGGGAAGACTCTGGAAACACCATATATTTT	CASSLEGQREDSGNTIYF
TRBV18	TRBJ2-5	.	.	14	TGTGCCAGCTCACCGCAATTGGGGGACGAGACCCAGTACTTC	CASSPQLGDETQYF